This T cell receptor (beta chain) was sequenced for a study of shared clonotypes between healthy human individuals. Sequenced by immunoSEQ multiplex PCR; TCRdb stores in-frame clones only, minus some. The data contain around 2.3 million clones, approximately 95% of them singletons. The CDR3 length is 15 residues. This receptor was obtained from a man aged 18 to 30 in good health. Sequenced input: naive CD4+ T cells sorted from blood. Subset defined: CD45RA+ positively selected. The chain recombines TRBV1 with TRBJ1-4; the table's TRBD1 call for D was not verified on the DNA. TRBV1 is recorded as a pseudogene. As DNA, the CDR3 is TGCACCAGCAGCCAAGATAGGAAGGGGAATGAAAAACTGTTTTTT. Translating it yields CTSSQDRKGNEKLFF.